These T cell receptor beta chains were read from a single sample in a study of blood T cells in healthy people across ages. One entry per CDR3 protein results from TCRdb running MiXCR on the 5' RACE reads. Here the sample spans approximately 1,100,000 distinct CDR3 sequences, 45% being singletons. The sequencing sample was made of blood. These receptors were taken from a woman aged 55-75 years in good health. Both conserved end residues are part of each CDR3. The order of the fields is J gene, D gene, V gene, clone size, CDR3 DNA, CDR3 protein. The D gene is left open where the match is weak. Clone size is given for some rows only: seen once, a few or many times, or a class if the clone is expanded.

TRBJ2-3 - TRBV6-2/TRBV6-3 - TGTGCCAGCAGCACCCGCAACGCAGATACGCAGTATTTT CASSTRNADTQYF
TRBJ2-1 TRBD2 TRBV9 - TGTGCCAGCAGCGCCATGGGACTAGCGAATGAGCAGTTCTTC CASSAMGLANEQFF
TRBJ2-5 - TRBV9 - TGTGCCAGCAGCGTAAGTGGTTTTGAGACCCAGTACTTC CASSVSGFETQYF
TRBJ2-3 TRBD2 TRBV5-1 few TGCGCCAGCACCGAGGGACTAGCGGGATGGGGGGCAGATACGCAGTATTTT CASTEGLAGWGADTQYF
TRBJ2-7 - TRBV4-1 few TGCGCCAGTAGCCAAGATAGGACCATTTACAATGAGCAGTACTTC CASSQDRTIYNEQYF
TRBJ2-5 TRBD1 TRBV29-1 once TGCAGCAGGCTGGGACAGGACTACCAAGAGACCCAGTACTTC CSRLGQDYQETQYF
TRBJ1-2 TRBD1 TRBV20-1 - TGCAGTGCCGAGACAGGGGCCCTAGGCTATGGCTACACCTTC CSAETGALGYGYTF
TRBJ2-7 TRBD1 TRBV7-2 - TGTGCCGGCAGCCGGGACAGGATCTACGAGCAGTACTTC CAGSRDRIYEQYF
TRBJ2-7 TRBD2 TRBV6-2/TRBV6-3 few TGTGCCAGCAGTAACGGGAGGGGCCCCCACGAGCAGTACTTC CASSNGRGPHEQYF
TRBJ2-7 - TRBV2 - TGTGCCAGCAGGTTCGGGGGCGAGCAGTACTTC CASRFGGEQYF
TRBJ2-3 TRBD1 TRBV5-1 few TGCGCCACCCAGGTGGGGACAGGGATAGGTGCAGATACGCAGTATTTT CATQVGTGIGADTQYF
TRBJ2-3 - TRBV5-1 - TGCGCCAGCAGCGGGTCGGTAGGTGGGCACACAGATACGCAGTATTTT CASSGSVGGHTDTQYF
TRBJ1-2 TRBD1 TRBV5-1 - TGCGCCAGCAGCTTGGACGGGGCCGGACAGGGCGCGAACTATGGCTACACCTTC CASSLDGAGQGANYGYTF
TRBJ2-1 - TRBV27 once TGTGCCAGCAGTTTTAGTGGGAGAGATAAGAACTATGAGCAGTTCTTC CASSFSGRDKNYEQFF
TRBJ1-1 - TRBV7-8 - TGTGCCAGCAGCTTAACTTCTGTGAACACTGAAGCTTTCTTT CASSLTSVNTEAFF
TRBJ2-1 - TRBV7-2 few TGTGCCAGCAGCTTAGCGGGACGGAGCTCCTACAATGAGCAGTTCTTC CASSLAGRSSYNEQFF
TRBJ2-1 TRBD2 TRBV4-2 - TGTGCCAGCAGCCAAGAGACTAGCGGGAGCTACAATGAGCAGTTCTTC CASSQETSGSYNEQFF
TRBJ2-5 TRBD2 TRBV9 - TGTGCCAGCAGCCAACGCTTCGGGACTAGCGGGAGCGAGGAGACCCAGTACTTC CASSQRFGTSGSEETQYF
TRBJ2-7 TRBD2 TRBV5-1 few TGCGCCAGCAGCCCGCGGGCGGGAGTTGAGGAGCAGTACTTC CASSPRAGVEEQYF
TRBJ2-3 TRBD2 TRBV4-2 - TGTGCCAGCAGCCAAGCACTAGCGGGGTATAGCACAGATACGCAGTATTTT CASSQALAGYSTDTQYF
TRBJ2-7 TRBD2 TRBV12-3/TRBV12-4 - TGTGCCAGCAGTCACACTAGCGGAGATACCTGCGAGCAGTACTTC CASSHTSGDTCEQYF
TRBJ2-7 - TRBV28 few TGTGCCAGCATTCCTGTAGACACCTCCTACGAGCAGTACTTC CASIPVDTSYEQYF
TRBJ2-7 TRBD2 TRBV12-3/TRBV12-4 few TGTGCCAGCAGTTTGACAGCGGGAGGTGGTGAGCAGTACTTC CASSLTAGGGEQYF
TRBJ2-4 - TRBV11-2 few TGTGCCAGCAGCTTAGGGTCCTTCCGGAATGAGCAGTACTTC CASSLGSFRNEQYF
TRBJ2-1 TRBD2 TRBV12-3/TRBV12-4 few TGTGCCAGCAGCCGTAGCGGGAAGACGGGCAATGAGCAGTTCTTC CASSRSGKTGNEQFF
TRBJ2-7 TRBD1 TRBV18 - TGTGCCAGCTCACCGGGACAGGGAGGCAACGAGCAGTACTTC CASSPGQGGNEQYF
TRBJ1-6 - TRBV27 - TGTGCCAGCAGTTTGTTGTCAGGGGTTAATTCACCCCTCCACTTT CASSLLSGVNSPLHF
TRBJ1-2 - TRBV7-8 - TGTGCCAGCAGCCGAGAAGGTGCTGCGACGGACTATGGCTACACCTTC CASSREGAATDYGYTF
TRBJ1-2 - TRBV3-1 - TGTGCCAGCAGTCCCTACCTACAGGCTAATGGCTACACCTTC CASSPYLQANGYTF
TRBJ2-1 TRBD2 TRBV20-1 - TGCAGTGCAGCGGGAGAAGGGAAAAATGAGCAGTTCTTC CSAAGEGKNEQFF
TRBJ2-1 TRBD2 TRBV25-1 few TGTGCCAGCAGCAACCTTCCGACTAGCGGGCGCTACAATGAGCAGTTCTTC CASSNLPTSGRYNEQFF
TRBJ2-3 - TRBV7-9 few TGTGCCAGCAGCCCCAGTGCTGCCGATACGCAGTATTTT CASSPSAADTQYF
TRBJ2-7 TRBD2 TRBV28 - TGTGCCAGCAGTTTTAACAGGGCGGGGGGAAGCTCCTACAATGAGCAGTACTTC CASSFNRAGGSSYNEQYF